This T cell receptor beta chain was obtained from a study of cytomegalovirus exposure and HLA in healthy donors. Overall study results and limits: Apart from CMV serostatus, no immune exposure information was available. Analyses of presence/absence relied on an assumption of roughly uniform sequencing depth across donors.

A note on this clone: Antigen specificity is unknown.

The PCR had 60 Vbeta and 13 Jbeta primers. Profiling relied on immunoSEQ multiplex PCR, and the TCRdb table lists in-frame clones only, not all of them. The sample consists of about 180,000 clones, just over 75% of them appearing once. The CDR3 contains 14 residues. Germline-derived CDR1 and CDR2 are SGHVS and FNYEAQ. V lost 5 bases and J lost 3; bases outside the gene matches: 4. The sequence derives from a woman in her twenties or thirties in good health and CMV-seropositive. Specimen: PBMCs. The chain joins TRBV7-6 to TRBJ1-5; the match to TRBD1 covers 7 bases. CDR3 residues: CASSPGQFNQPQHF. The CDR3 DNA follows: TGTGCCAGCAGCCCGGGACAGTTCAATCAGCCCCAGCATTTT.